One T cell receptor (beta chain) is described in this entry. The antigen it binds to is not known. Base quality data are lacking; no much larger clone is found one base away. This specimen belongs to a study of draining lymph node invasion in breast cancer (dated by TCRdb to about 2020). At the level of the whole study: Nodal metastasis was diagnosed by histology and cytokeratin immunohistochemistry, and confirmation was obtained by EpCAM/CD45 flow cytometry. In a separate targeted assay, sorted memory regulatory T cells and memory conventional CD4 T cells were compared across breast cancer tissues by bulk TCR-beta CDR3 sequencing. From every patient, the primary tumor plus matched non-invaded and tumor-invaded tumor-draining lymph nodes were collected, and both Treg and Tconv subsets were profiled. The separate targeted TCR sequencing covered lymph nodes from five patients, with primary tumors sequenced for three of those patients.

Library creation used bulk RNA-seq. The run used an Illumina HiSeq 2500. The authors processed their data as follows. CDR3 sequences in the separate targeted TCR-seq dataset were extracted from raw reads and quantified using MiXCR version 2.1.5 with default parameters. The separate targeted TCR-seq dataset defined each TCR-beta clone by its combination of V gene, J gene and CDR3 sequence. In the separate targeted TCR-seq dataset, clones with fewer than three counts were first removed, after which only the 90% most strongly expressed clones per sample were kept. In the separate targeted TCR-seq dataset, Treg-Tconv overlap was computed as shared clones divided by total Treg clones per tissue, times 100. Starting from the raw public reads, TCRdb applied fastp trimming at Q25, assembled clones with MiXCR and retained in-frame beta chains. For every CDR3 protein sequence, its rows merge into one entry that carries the most common genes and DNA. These V and J calls rely on TCRdb rather than the paper's analysis. In all, the sample holds approximately 3,100 distinct CDR3 sequences, and more than 40% of those were seen once. The top ten clonotypes cover about 3% of the sample.

Memory regulatory T cells were isolated by sorting for CD4+ CD45RA- CD25high cells. Tumor-draining lymph nodes were classified as non-invaded or invaded according to the absence or presence of metastatic tumor cells. Before staining and sorting, T cells were pre-enriched using a Miltenyi Pan T Cell isolation kit. Primary tumors were characterized by immunohistochemistry for estrogen receptor, progesterone receptor, HER2 and Ki-67. Within a few hours after surgery, the fresh surgical tissue was processed by cutting it into small fragments. The tissue fragments were digested enzymatically for roughly 20 minutes with Liberase TL plus DNase and were then passed through a 40-micrometer strainer. Sorting used a BD FACS Aria II with about 98-99% purity, after DAPI live/dead staining. Sorted cells were lysed in TCL buffer, and RNA was purified using a Norgen Single Cell RNA purification kit that included DNase treatment.

The paper as a whole reports these results and caveats: Whether Treg conversion occurred in a given organ or whether converted Tregs recirculated between nodes and tumor could not be resolved from the data. In the targeted TCR-seq data, Tregs appeared more clonally expanded than Tconvs in all tissues, and both subsets were less diverse in tumor than lymph nodes. Tracking the tumor top-100 clones was possible in just two patients. Roughly 13-25% of Treg TCRs were shared with Tconvs per tissue, interpreted as suggesting peripheral Treg induction. Shared TCRs between Treg and Tconv subsets were considered suggestive but not proof of common clonal origin. Some of the top 100 tumor clones were detected in invaded and non-invaded nodes, suggesting recirculation between tumor and draining nodes.

Via the germline V gene, CDR1 is MDHEN and CDR2 SYDVKM. The cysteine opens and the phenylalanine closes a CDR3 of 14 amino acids. Only the CDR3 region is kept as DNA, spanning 42 bases read in frame from base 1. The V end gives up 2 bases and the J end 7 bases, leaving 4 bases in the junction not matched to a gene. Here the chain combines TRBV28 and TRBJ1-2; 10 bases in the junction line up with TRBD1. Sequenced material: sorted memory Tregs from a lymph node. The cell subset or site label corresponds to: CD45RA-negative sorted CD4+ T cells (memory Tconv or effector/memory Treg). This sequence originates from a female donor with luminal breast cancer. The CDR3 reads as follows: CASSLLGQGFGYTF. The nucleotides read TGTGCCAGCAGTTTACTGGGACAGGGGTTTGGCTACACCTTC.